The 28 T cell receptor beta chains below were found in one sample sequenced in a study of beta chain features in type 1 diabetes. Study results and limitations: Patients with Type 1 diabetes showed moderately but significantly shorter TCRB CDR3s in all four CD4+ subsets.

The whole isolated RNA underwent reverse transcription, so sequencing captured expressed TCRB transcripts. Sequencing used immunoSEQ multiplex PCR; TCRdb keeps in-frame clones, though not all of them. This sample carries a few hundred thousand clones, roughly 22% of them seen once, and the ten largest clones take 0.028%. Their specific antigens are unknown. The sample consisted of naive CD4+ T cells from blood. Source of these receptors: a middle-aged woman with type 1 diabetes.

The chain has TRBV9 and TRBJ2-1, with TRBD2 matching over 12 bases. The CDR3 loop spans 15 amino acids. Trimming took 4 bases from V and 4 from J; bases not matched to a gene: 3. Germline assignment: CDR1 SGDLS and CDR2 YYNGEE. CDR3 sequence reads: CASSQLAGGYNEQFF. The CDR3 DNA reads TGTGCCAGCAGCCAACTAGCGGGGGGATACAATGAGCAGTTCTTC.

CDR3 DNA: TGTGCCAGCAGCGTAGTCGACAGGCCAGGGAGTGGCTACACCTTC. It specifies CASSVVDRPGSGYTF. This chain links TRBV9 with TRBJ1-2, with D perhaps matching TRBD1 (6 bases). The CDR3 has 15 amino acids. Between the trimmed V and J ends, which lost 0 bases and 7 bases, there was a span of 16 bases. Germline CDR1 SGDLS, CDR2 YYNGEE.

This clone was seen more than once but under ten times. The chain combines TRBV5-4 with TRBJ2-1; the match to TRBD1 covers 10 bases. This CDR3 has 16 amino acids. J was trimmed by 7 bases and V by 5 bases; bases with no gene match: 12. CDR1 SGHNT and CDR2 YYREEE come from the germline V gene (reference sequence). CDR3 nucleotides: TGTGCCAGCAGTCCCCCCCGGACAGGGGGGTGGAATGAGCAGTTCTTC. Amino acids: CASSPPRTGGWNEQFF.

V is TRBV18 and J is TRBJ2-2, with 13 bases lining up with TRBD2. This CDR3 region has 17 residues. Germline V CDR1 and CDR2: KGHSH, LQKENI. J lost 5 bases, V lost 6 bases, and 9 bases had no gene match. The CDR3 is CASSPRLAGGQTGELFF. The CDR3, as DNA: TGTGCCAGCTCCCCTCGACTAGCGGGAGGACAGACCGGGGAGCTGTTTTTT.

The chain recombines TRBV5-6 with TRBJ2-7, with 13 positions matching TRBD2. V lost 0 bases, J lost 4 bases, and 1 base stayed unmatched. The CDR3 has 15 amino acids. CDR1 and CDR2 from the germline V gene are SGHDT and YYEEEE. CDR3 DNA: TGTGCCAGCAGCTTGGGACTAGCGGGAGGTTACGAGCAGTACTTC. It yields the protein CASSLGLAGGYEQYF.

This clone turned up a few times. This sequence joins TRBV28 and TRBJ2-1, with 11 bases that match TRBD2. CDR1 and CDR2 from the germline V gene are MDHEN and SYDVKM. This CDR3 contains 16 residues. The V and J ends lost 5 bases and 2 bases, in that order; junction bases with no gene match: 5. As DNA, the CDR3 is TGTGCCAGCAGTCCCCAGACTAGCGGGGCCTACAATGAGCAGTTCTTC. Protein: CASSPQTSGAYNEQFF.

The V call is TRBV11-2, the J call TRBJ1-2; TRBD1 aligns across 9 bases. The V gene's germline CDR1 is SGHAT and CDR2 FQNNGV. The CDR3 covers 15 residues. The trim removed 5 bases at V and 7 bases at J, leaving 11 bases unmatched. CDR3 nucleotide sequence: TGTGCCAGCAGCATCTCCGGGACAGGGAGCTCTGGCTACACCTTC. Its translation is CASSISGTGSSGYTF. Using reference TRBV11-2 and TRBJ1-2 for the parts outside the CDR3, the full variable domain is EAGVAQSPRYKIIEKRQSVAFWCNPISGHATLYWYQQILGQGPKLLIQFQNNGVVDDSQLPKDRFSAERLKGVDSTLKIQPAKLEDSAVYLCASSISGTGSSGYTFGSGTRLTVV.

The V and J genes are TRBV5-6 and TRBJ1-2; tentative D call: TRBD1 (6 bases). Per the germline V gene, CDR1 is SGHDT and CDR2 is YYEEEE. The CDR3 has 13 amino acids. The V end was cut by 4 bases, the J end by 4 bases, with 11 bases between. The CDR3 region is CASSPGQTYGYTF. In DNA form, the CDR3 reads TGTGCCAGCAGCCCCGGACAGACCTATGGCTACACCTTC.

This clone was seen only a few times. The CDR3 DNA reads TGTGCCAGCAGTTCCCGTCTAGCGGGGGGGTGGCGCGAGCAGTACTTC. This gives the protein CASSSRLAGGWREQYF. This chain links TRBV28 with TRBJ2-7; 12 positions match TRBD2. V gave up 4 bases and J gave up 6 bases; unmatched junction bases: 10. Looked up from germline, CDR1 is MDHEN and CDR2 is SYDVKM. The CDR3 covers 16 residues.

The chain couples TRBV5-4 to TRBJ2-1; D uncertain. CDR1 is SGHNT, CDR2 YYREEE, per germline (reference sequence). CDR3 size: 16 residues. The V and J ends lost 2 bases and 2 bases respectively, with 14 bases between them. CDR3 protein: CASSFSERPPYNEQFF. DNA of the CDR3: TGTGCCAGCAGCTTCTCTGAGAGGCCCCCCTACAATGAGCAGTTCTTC.

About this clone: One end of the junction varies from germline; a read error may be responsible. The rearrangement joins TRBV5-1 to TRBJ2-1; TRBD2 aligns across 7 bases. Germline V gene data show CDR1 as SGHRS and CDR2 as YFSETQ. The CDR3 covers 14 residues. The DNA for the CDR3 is TGCGCCAGCACCTTGACTAGCCCAGGCAATGAGCAGTTCTTC. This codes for CASTLTSPGNEQFF. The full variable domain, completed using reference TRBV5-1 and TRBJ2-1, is KAGVTQTPRYLIKTRGQQVTLSCSPISGHRSVSWYQQTPGQGLQFLFEYFSETQRNKGNFPGRFSGRQFSNSRSEMNVSTLELGDSALYLCASTLTSPGNEQFFGPGTRLTVL.

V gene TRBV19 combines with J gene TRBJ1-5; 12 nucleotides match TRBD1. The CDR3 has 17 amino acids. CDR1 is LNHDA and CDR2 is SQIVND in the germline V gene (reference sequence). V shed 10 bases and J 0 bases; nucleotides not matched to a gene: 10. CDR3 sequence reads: CATTGTGGIYSNQPQHF. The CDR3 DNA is TGTGCCACCACCGGGACAGGGGGCATTTATAGCAATCAGCCCCAGCATTTT.

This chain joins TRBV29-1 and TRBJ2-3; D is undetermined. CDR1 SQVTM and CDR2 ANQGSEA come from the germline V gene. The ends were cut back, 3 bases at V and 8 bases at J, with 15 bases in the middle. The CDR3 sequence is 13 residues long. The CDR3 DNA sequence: TGCAGCGTTGAGGTCGAGAGGTTAGGTACGCAGTATTTT. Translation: CSVEVERLGTQYF.

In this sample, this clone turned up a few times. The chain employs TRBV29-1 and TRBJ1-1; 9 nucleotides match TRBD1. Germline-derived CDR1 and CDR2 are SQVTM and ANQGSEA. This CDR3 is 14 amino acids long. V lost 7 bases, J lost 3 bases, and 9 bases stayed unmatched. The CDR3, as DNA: TGCAGCGGGGGGACAGGGAATCCATACACTGAAGCTTTCTTT. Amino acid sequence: CSGGTGNPYTEAFF.

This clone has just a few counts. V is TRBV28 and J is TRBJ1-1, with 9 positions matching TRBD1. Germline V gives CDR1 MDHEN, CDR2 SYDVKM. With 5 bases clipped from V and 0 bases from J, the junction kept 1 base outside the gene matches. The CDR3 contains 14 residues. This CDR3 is CASSTGGMNTEAFF. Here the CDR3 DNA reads TGTGCCAGCAGTACAGGGGGCATGAACACTGAAGCTTTCTTT. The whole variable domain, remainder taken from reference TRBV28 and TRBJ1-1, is DVKVTQSSRYLVKRTGEKVFLECVQDMDHENMFWYRQDPGLGLRLIYFSYDVKMKEKGDIPEGYSVSREKKERFSLILESASTNQTSMYLCASSTGGMNTEAFFGQGTRLTVV.

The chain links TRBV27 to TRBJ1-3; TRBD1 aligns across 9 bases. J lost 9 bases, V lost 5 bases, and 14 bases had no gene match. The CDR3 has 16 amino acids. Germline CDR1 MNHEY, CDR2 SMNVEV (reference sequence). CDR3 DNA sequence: TGTGCCAGCAGTGAACAACCCGGACAGGGGTCTTCCACCATATATTTT. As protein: CASSEQPGQGSSTIYF.

DNA for the CDR3: TGTGCCAGCAGCTCTAGCGGGAGCTCTCAAGAGACCCAGTACTTC. Its protein is CASSSSGSSQETQYF. V gene TRBV9 combines with J gene TRBJ2-5, with 10 nucleotides matching TRBD2. The CDR3 is 15 amino acids. Per the germline V gene, CDR1 is SGDLS and CDR2 is YYNGEE. The V gene end was trimmed by 4 bases and the J gene end by 2 bases; junction bases not matched to a gene: 5.

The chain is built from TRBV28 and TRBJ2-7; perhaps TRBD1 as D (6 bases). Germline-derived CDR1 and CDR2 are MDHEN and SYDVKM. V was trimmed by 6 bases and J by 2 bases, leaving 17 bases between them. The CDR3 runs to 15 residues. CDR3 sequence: CASRGDNTSPYEQYF. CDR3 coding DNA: TGTGCCAGCAGGGGGGACAATACGTCACCCTACGAGCAGTACTTC.

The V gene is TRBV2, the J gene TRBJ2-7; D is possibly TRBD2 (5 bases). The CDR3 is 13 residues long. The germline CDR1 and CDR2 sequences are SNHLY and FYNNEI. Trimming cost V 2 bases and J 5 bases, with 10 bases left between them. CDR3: CASSELLGNEQYF. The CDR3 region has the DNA TGTGCCAGCAGTGAATTACTCGGGAACGAGCAGTACTTC.

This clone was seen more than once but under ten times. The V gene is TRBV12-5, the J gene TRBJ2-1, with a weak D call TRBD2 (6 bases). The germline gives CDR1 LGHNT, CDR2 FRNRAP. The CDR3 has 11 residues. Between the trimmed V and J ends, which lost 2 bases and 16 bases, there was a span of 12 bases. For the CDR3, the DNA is TGTGCTAGTGGTTTGCCGGGGGTTCAATTCTTC. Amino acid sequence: CASGLPGVQFF.

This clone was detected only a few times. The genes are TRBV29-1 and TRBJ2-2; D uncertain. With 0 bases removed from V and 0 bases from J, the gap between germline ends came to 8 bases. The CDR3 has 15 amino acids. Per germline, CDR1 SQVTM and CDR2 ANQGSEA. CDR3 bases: TGCAGCGTTGAAGAGCGGAATACGAACACCGGGGAGCTGTTTTTT. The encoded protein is CSVEERNTNTGELFF.

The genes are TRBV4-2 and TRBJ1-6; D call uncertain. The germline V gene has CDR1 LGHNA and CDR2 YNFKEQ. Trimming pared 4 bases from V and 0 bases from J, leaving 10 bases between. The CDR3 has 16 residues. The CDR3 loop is CASSPLGDSYNSPLHF. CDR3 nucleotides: TGTGCCAGCAGCCCCCTAGGCGACTCCTATAATTCACCCCTCCACTTT.

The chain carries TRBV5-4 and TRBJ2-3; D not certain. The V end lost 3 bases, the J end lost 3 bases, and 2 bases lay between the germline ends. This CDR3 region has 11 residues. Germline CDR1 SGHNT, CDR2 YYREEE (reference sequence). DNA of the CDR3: TGTGCCAGCAGCTCTACAGATACGCAGTATTTT. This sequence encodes CASSSTDTQYF.

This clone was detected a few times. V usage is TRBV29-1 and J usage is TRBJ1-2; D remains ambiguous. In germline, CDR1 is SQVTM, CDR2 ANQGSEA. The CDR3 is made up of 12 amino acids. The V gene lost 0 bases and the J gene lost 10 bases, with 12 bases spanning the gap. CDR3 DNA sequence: TGCAGCGTTGAAGATCTGGAACAGTACTACACCTTC. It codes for CSVEDLEQYYTF.

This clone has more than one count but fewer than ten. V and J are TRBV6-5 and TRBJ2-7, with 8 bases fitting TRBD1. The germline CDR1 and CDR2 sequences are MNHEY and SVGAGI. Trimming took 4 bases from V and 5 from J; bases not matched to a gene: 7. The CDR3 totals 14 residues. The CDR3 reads CASSFVRDRNEQYF. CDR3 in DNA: TGTGCCAGCAGTTTCGTCCGGGACAGGAACGAGCAGTACTTC.

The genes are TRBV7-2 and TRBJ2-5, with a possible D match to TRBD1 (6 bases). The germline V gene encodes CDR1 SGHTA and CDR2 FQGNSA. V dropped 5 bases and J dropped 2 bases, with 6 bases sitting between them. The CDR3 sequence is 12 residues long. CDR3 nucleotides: TGTGCCAGCAGCCAGGGGCAAGAGACCCAGTACTTC. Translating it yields CASSQGQETQYF.

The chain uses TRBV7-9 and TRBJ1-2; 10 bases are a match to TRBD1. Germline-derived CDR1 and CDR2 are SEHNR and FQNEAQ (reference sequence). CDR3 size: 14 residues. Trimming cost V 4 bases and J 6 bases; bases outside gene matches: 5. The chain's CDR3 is CASSSGQGGNGYTF. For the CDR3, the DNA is TGTGCCAGCAGCTCCGGACAGGGGGGCAATGGCTACACCTTC.

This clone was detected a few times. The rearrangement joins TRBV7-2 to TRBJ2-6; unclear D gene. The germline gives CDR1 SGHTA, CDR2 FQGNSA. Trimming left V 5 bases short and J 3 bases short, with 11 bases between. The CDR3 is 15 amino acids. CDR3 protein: CASSPRLGGANVLTF. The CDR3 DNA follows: TGTGCCAGCAGCCCGAGGTTAGGTGGGGCCAACGTCCTGACTTTC.